What follows is one T cell receptor (beta chain) and its context. Its antigen is as yet unknown. Graft-derived tissue was subjected to processing to liberate intraepithelial and lamina propria lymphocytes. These data come from a study of graft-versus-host responses after intestinal transplantation. Looking at the study overall: Each of the recipients got a multivisceral, liver-intestinal, or isolated intestinal transplant. Study-wide points: Researchers found GvH clones in recipient marrow, and some showed up first in ileum or blood. Maximum circulating GvH clone levels tracked with early post-transplant HvG decreases.

This table comes from immunoSEQ multiplex PCR, and its TCRdb copy is limited to in-frame clones, with some not included. This sample has some 8,200 clones, with around 80% found just once. This TCR was sampled from a human patient who received an intestinal transplant, so some T cells may come from the graft donor. This specimen was ileum tissue, taken approximately 230 days after intestinal transplant.

CDR3 protein: CASSGGRGTYSNQPQHF. CDR3 in DNA: TGTGCCAGCAGTGGCGGGCGGGGGACCTATAGCAATCAGCCCCAGCATTTT. The V call is TRBV6-1, the J call TRBJ1-5; D is perhaps TRBD1 (5 bases). V was trimmed by 4 bases and J by 0 bases, leaving 16 bases between them. CDR3 length equals 17 residues. Germline loops: CDR1 MNHNS, CDR2 SASEGT.